These 27 T cell receptor beta chains share one sample of origin, sequenced in a study of cytomegalovirus exposure and HLA in healthy donors. Primers included in the PCR were 60 Vbeta and 13 Jbeta primers. Repertoires were generated with immunoSEQ multiplex PCR, while TCRdb's copy carries only in-frame clones and drops some. The table has just over 60,000 clones, over 75% seen once. Sequenced: PBMCs. These receptors originate from a man between 18 and 29 years old in good health and CMV-seronegative.

The rearrangement joins TRBV27 to TRBJ1-2; weak D call: TRBD1 (5 bases). CDR3 length: 12 residues. The germline gives CDR1 MNHEY, CDR2 SMNVEV (reference sequence). This CDR3 is CAGGVANYGYTF. Written as DNA, the CDR3 is TGTGCTGGGGGGGTAGCGAACTATGGCTACACCTTC.

The rearrangement links TRBV27 to TRBJ2-7, with unresolved D. Trimming removed 5 bases from V and 3 bases from J, with 5 bases in between. This CDR3 comprises 11 residues. CDR1 is MNHEY and CDR2 is SMNVEV in the germline V gene (reference sequence). CDR3 region: CASSIIYEQYF. The CDR3, as DNA: TGTGCCAGCAGTATAATCTACGAGCAGTACTTC.

The chain recombines TRBV28 with TRBJ2-7, with D perhaps matching TRBD2 (6 bases). The CDR3 contains 14 residues. Between the trimmed V and J ends, which lost 3 bases and 3 bases, there was a span of 12 bases. Germline assignment: CDR1 MDHEN and CDR2 SYDVKM. The CDR3 spells CASSFYGRLYEQYF. As DNA, the CDR3 is TGTGCCAGCAGTTTTTACGGGAGACTCTACGAGCAGTACTTC.

This chain uses TRBV9 with TRBJ2-1, with no clear D. V was shortened by 7 bases and J by 7 bases, with 9 bases between the two germline ends. This CDR3 has 11 amino acids. Germline lookup yields CDR1 SGDLS and CDR2 YYNGEE. CDR3 sequence reads: CASGPTNEQFF. CDR3 nucleotide sequence: TGTGCCAGCGGGCCTACAAATGAGCAGTTCTTC.

V and J are TRBV4-1 and TRBJ1-2; D is undetermined. The CDR3 is 17 residues long. Deletions cut 0 bases from V and 0 bases from J, with 14 bases between. Germline CDR1 and CDR2: MGHRA and YSYEKL. In DNA form, the CDR3 reads TGCGCCAGCAGCCAAGATGGAGGAGGGAAAGCTAACTATGGCTACACCTTC. Amino acid sequence: CASSQDGGGKANYGYTF.

The chain combines TRBV7-6 with TRBJ2-3, with 10 bases aligning to TRBD2. V gave up 5 bases and J gave up 4 bases; unmatched junction bases: 15. The CDR3 contains 18 residues. The V gene's germline CDR1 is SGHVS and CDR2 FNYEAQ. The CDR3 DNA follows: TGTGCCAGCAGCCCGACGTACCCAGCGGGGGGGCAGCCAGATACGCAGTATTTT. It codes for CASSPTYPAGGQPDTQYF.

The CDR3 sequence: CASGTSFNEQFF. For the CDR3, the DNA is TGTGCCAGCGGGACTAGCTTCAATGAGCAGTTCTTC. The chain recombines TRBV28 with TRBJ2-1, with 9 bases identical to TRBD2. The V gene end was trimmed by 8 bases and the J gene end by 6 bases; junction bases not matched to a gene: 2. CDR3 length: 12 residues. From germline, CDR1 is MDHEN and CDR2 SYDVKM. The full variable domain, completed using reference TRBV28 and TRBJ2-1, is DVKVTQSSRYLVKRTGEKVFLECVQDMDHENMFWYRQDPGLGLRLIYFSYDVKMKEKGDIPEGYSVSREKKERFSLILESASTNQTSMYLCASGTSFNEQFFGPGTRLTVL.

The rearrangement joins TRBV30 to TRBJ1-6; weak D call: TRBD1 (5 bases). The CDR3 sequence is 12 residues long. The V and J ends lost 5 bases and 12 bases respectively, with 14 bases between them. Per germline, CDR1 GTSNPN and CDR2 SVGIG (reference sequence). The CDR3 DNA follows: TGTGCCTGGGGCCAGACCGGGGGACCCCTCCACTTT. Protein product: CAWGQTGGPLHF.

This chain's CDR3 is CASSQAPTGNEQYF. Here the CDR3 DNA reads TGTGCCAGCAGCCAAGCCCCCACAGGGAACGAGCAGTACTTC. The V gene is TRBV4-2, the J gene TRBJ2-7; a possible D gene is TRBD1 (6 bases). The CDR3 is made up of 14 amino acids. The V end lost 1 base, the J end lost 5 bases, and 12 bases lay between the germline ends. Germline V gene lookup returns CDR1 LGHNA and CDR2 YNFKEQ.

V usage is TRBV15 and J usage is TRBJ1-5; unclear D gene. With 1 base removed from V and 7 bases from J, the gap between germline ends came to 8 bases. The CDR3 runs 13 residues. CDR1 is LNHNV, CDR2 YYDKDF, per germline (reference sequence). DNA for the CDR3: TGTGCCACCAGCAGAGCTACTAACCAGCCCCAGCATTTT. As protein: CATSRATNQPQHF.

J is TRBJ1-2 and V is TRBV16, with D tentatively TRBD1 (6 bases). The length of the CDR3 is 14 residues. Germline lookup yields CDR1 KGHSY and CDR2 FQNENV. V was clipped by 6 bases and J by 0 bases, with 11 bases between them. DNA of the CDR3: TGTGCCAGCAGATCGACAGGCTCTAACTATGGCTACACCTTC. Protein sequence: CASRSTGSNYGYTF.

The V and J genes are TRBV6-1 and TRBJ2-5; TRBD1 might be the D (6 bases). V gave up 10 bases and J gave up 0 bases, with 15 bases separating them. This CDR3 has 14 amino acids. The V gene's germline CDR1 is MNHNS and CDR2 SASEGT. For the CDR3, the DNA is TGTGCCACCTCACAGGGACCGTACCAAGAGACCCAGTACTTC. Translation gives CATSQGPYQETQYF.

The chain couples TRBV11-2 to TRBJ2-1, with TRBD1 identical over 9 bases. Germline trimming cut 4 bases from V and 9 bases from J; bases unmatched to any gene: 10. This CDR3 comprises 15 residues. Germline V gene lookup returns CDR1 SGHAT and CDR2 FQNNGV. CDR3 coding DNA: TGTGCCAGCAGCTCGGGACAGGGTTTAGGTGGTGAGCAGTTCTTC. Amino acid sequence: CASSSGQGLGGEQFF.

The sample holds a few counts of this clone. This chain links TRBV6-6 with TRBJ1-2; D is uncertain. The length of the CDR3 is 13 residues. Per the germline V gene, CDR1 is MNHNY and CDR2 is SVGAGI (reference sequence). Trimming cost V 0 bases and J 5 bases, with 7 bases left between them. This CDR3 is CASSYSSAYGYTF. The DNA of the CDR3 is TGTGCCAGCAGTTACTCGAGCGCATATGGCTACACCTTC.

The chain has TRBV18 and TRBJ2-5; D unclear. The CDR3 is made up of 13 amino acids. Trimming stripped 6 bases from V and 5 bases from J, with 13 bases between. Germline V gene lookup returns CDR1 KGHSH and CDR2 LQKENI. This chain's CDR3 is CASSSYSSETQYF. DNA for the CDR3: TGTGCCAGCTCCTCCTATAGCTCGGAGACCCAGTACTTC.

V and J are TRBV2 and TRBJ2-7; possibly TRBD2 for D (7 bases). In germline, CDR1 is SNHLY, CDR2 FYNNEI. This CDR3 contains 15 residues. Between the trimmed V and J ends, which lost 8 bases and 9 bases, there was a span of 26 bases. CDR3 in DNA: TGTGCCAGCCTACGGGGTCGGGGGGCACCTACGGGGCAGTACTTC. The encoded protein is CASLRGRGAPTGQYF.

Concerning this clone itself: Other DNA variants within this sample encode the same CDR3. V usage is TRBV30 and J usage is TRBJ1-2; D is perhaps TRBD1 (5 bases). Germline V CDR1 and CDR2: GTSNPN, SVGIG (reference sequence). V lost 3 bases, J lost 1 base, and 12 bases lay in between. The CDR3 is 14 residues long. The chain's CDR3 is CAWSMTAINYGYTF. For the CDR3, the DNA is TGTGCCTGGAGCATGACAGCGATTAACTATGGCTACACCTTC.

The V gene is TRBV6-1, the J gene TRBJ2-7; 8 positions match TRBD1. Unmatched junction bases numbered 13, after V lost 7 bases and J lost 5 bases. This CDR3 has 15 residues. Germline V gene lookup returns CDR1 MNHNS and CDR2 SASEGT. The DNA for the CDR3 is TGTGCCAGCATCGATTCACAGGGGGTTCTCGACGAGCAGTACTTC. It encodes CASIDSQGVLDEQYF.

The sample holds a few counts of this clone. The chain recombines TRBV29-1 with TRBJ1-2, with D uncertain. The V gene lost 7 bases and the J gene lost 8 bases, with 14 bases spanning the gap. The CDR3 consists of 11 residues. Germline V gene data show CDR1 as SQVTM and CDR2 as ANQGSEA. Written as DNA, the CDR3 is TGCAGCGACCGCTCCCCCGGGGGCTACACCTTC. Amino acid sequence: CSDRSPGGYTF.

The chain joins TRBV30 to TRBJ2-7; 8 bases line up with TRBD2. The CDR3 is made up of 14 amino acids. Losses at the gene ends were 0 bases for V and 4 bases for J; bases not matched to a gene: 5. In germline, CDR1 is GTSNPN, CDR2 SVGIG (reference sequence). CDR3 DNA: TGTGCCTGGAGTGTACTTCCTAGCGGGTACGAGCAGTACTTC. Translation: CAWSVLPSGYEQYF. The full variable domain, rest sourced from reference TRBV30 and TRBJ2-7, is SQTIHQWPATLVQPVGSPLSLECTVEGTSNPNLYWYRQAAGRGLQLLFYSVGIGQISSEVPQNLSASRPQDRQFILSSKKLLLSDSGFYLCAWSVLPSGYEQYFGPGTRLTVT.

The count of this clone is one. V usage is TRBV10-1 and J usage is TRBJ2-3; tentative D call: TRBD1 (5 bases). V was trimmed by 3 bases and J by 4 bases, leaving 14 bases between them. Germline values: CDR1 WNHNN, CDR2 SYGVQD (reference sequence). The CDR3 contains 15 residues. CDR3 protein: CASSDTSGSADTQYF. The DNA for the CDR3 is TGCGCCAGCAGTGACACTTCAGGGTCGGCAGATACGCAGTATTTT.

The chain joins TRBV29-1 to TRBJ1-1; 10 bases align to TRBD1. Germline V gives CDR1 SQVTM, CDR2 ANQGSEA. This CDR3 comprises 14 residues. The V gene end was trimmed by 8 bases and the J gene end by 4 bases; junction bases not matched to a gene: 10. As DNA, the CDR3 is TGCAGCCAAATTCGTGGGACAGGGGTCACTGAAGCTTTCTTT. Translation: CSQIRGTGVTEAFF.

The V and J genes are TRBV7-6 and TRBJ2-7; 7 bases are a match to TRBD1. The junction had 9 bases not matched to a gene; V was cut back by 5 bases and J by 5 bases. The germline V gene has CDR1 SGHVS and CDR2 FNYEAQ. The CDR3 covers 14 residues. For the CDR3, the DNA is TGTGCCAGCAGCCATTGGACAGGCTCAGACGAGCAGTACTTC. Encoded protein: CASSHWTGSDEQYF.

This chain joins TRBV12-2 and TRBJ2-3; TRBD1 reflects the table's D call only, with no check against the DNA. TRBV12-2 is classified as a pseudogene. This CDR3 contains 9 residues. CDR3 in DNA: TGTAGGGGTACAGATACGCAGTATTTT. It specifies CRGTDTQYF.

The V call is TRBV5-1, the J call TRBJ2-2, with 8 bases that match TRBD1. The germline gives CDR1 SGHRS, CDR2 YFSETQ. V lost 3 bases to trimming and J lost 7 bases; unmatched junction nucleotides: 5. The length of the CDR3 is 14 residues. CDR3 DNA: TGCGCCAGCAGCTGGACAGGGTCGGTCGGGGAGCTGTTTTTT. Translation gives CASSWTGSVGELFF.

CDR3 DNA: TGTGCCAGCAGGTTACAGGGGATATACGAGCAGTACTTC. As protein: CASRLQGIYEQYF. The chain links TRBV2 to TRBJ2-7, with 7 bases matching TRBD1. The junction had 6 bases not matched to a gene; V was cut back by 6 bases and J by 4 bases. The CDR3 loop spans 13 amino acids. Germline V gene lookup returns CDR1 SNHLY and CDR2 FYNNEI.

The rearrangement links TRBV19 to TRBJ2-5, with TRBD2 matching over 9 bases. Per the germline V gene, CDR1 is LNHDA and CDR2 is SQIVND (reference sequence). Losses at the gene ends were 10 bases for V and 4 bases for J; bases not matched to a gene: 7. The CDR3 has 13 residues. The CDR3, as DNA: TGTGCCACTGGCGGGGGGGGCGGAGAGACCCAGTACTTC. Amino acid sequence: CATGGGGGETQYF.